The 13 T cell receptor beta chains below all came from one sample that was sequenced in a study of blood T cell repertoires in COVID-19. TCRdb's copy holds only in-frame clones and misses some; the assay was immunoSEQ multiplex PCR. Here the sample spans under 350,000 clones, just over 85% being singletons. Material: PBMCs or T cells enriched from blood (not recorded which). The receptors originated from a woman aged 35 to 49 with acute COVID-19.

This chain links TRBV25-1 with TRBJ1-1; 7 nucleotides agree with TRBD1. V lost 8 bases to trimming and J lost 6 bases; unmatched junction nucleotides: 6. Germline V gene lookup returns CDR1 MGHDK and CDR2 SYGVNS. The CDR3 is 12 amino acids. The CDR3 sequence: CASQGQAPEAFF. The CDR3 DNA follows: TGTGCCAGCCAAGGACAGGCTCCTGAAGCTTTCTTT.

The chain employs TRBV6-5 and TRBJ2-5; maybe TRBD1 (6 bases). The CDR3 loop spans 14 amino acids. V was trimmed by 1 base and J by 4 bases, leaving 10 bases between them. Germline assignment: CDR1 MNHEY and CDR2 SVGAGI. For the CDR3, the DNA is TGTGCCAGCAGTTACTGGGACACCCCAGAGACCCAGTACTTC. Its protein is CASSYWDTPETQYF.

V gene TRBV5-4 combines with J gene TRBJ2-7; 8 nucleotides match TRBD1. This CDR3 contains 16 residues. With 4 bases clipped from V and 3 bases from J, the junction kept 12 bases outside the gene matches. Germline V lookup: CDR1 SGHNT, CDR2 YYREEE (reference sequence). CDR3 sequence: CASSEAPGQVFYEQYF. DNA for the CDR3: TGTGCCAGCAGCGAAGCGCCGGGACAGGTTTTCTACGAGCAGTACTTC.

The V and J genes are TRBV7-9 and TRBJ2-3; possibly TRBD2 for D (6 bases). Trimming shortened V by 0 bases and J by 0 bases, and 13 bases separated the two germline ends. Germline CDR1 and CDR2: SEHNR and FQNEAQ (reference sequence). This CDR3 spans 17 amino acids. The CDR3, as DNA: TGTGCCAGCAGCTTAGCCGGACTATCAACTAGCACAGATACGCAGTATTTT. As protein: CASSLAGLSTSTDTQYF.

The rearrangement links TRBV6-8 to TRBJ1-5, with 7 bases fitting TRBD1. This CDR3 region has 13 residues. V was clipped by 8 bases and J by 7 bases; unmatched bases: 8. Germline loops: CDR1 MNHGY, CDR2 SAAAGT. Here the CDR3 reads CASETGLAQPQHF. In DNA form, the CDR3 reads TGTGCCAGCGAGACAGGGTTAGCGCAGCCCCAGCATTTT.

CDR3 coding DNA: TGTGCCAGCCTGGGCGCGGAGCAGTACTTC. Translated, it gives CASLGAEQYF. The rearrangement joins TRBV6-5 to TRBJ2-7, with unresolved D. This CDR3 region has 10 residues. CDR1 and CDR2 (germline): MNHEY, SVGAGI. With 8 bases removed from V and 7 bases from J, the gap between germline ends came to 9 bases.

V usage is TRBV29-1 and J usage is TRBJ1-1; D may be TRBD1 (5 bases). CDR3 length equals 14 residues. The V and J ends lost 4 bases and 3 bases respectively, with 15 bases between them. CDR1 and CDR2 (germline): SQVTM, ANQGSEA. The CDR3 nucleotides are TGCAGCGTTGGAATGGGCAGGGTGGACACTGAAGCTTTCTTT. Translating gives CSVGMGRVDTEAFF.

The chain recombines TRBV6-5 with TRBJ1-5, with D unresolved. Germline V gene lookup returns CDR1 MNHEY and CDR2 SVGAGI. This CDR3 region has 14 residues. V shed 9 bases and J shed 6 bases, with 18 bases lying between them. CDR3 loop: CASSRGDNGQPQHF. The CDR3 region has the DNA TGTGCCAGTTCTCGCGGGGATAACGGTCAGCCCCAGCATTTT.

The chain combines TRBV4-1 with TRBJ2-1; 14 nucleotides agree with TRBD2. This CDR3 comprises 15 residues. Per the germline V gene, CDR1 is MGHRA and CDR2 is YSYEKL. The trim removed 4 bases at V and 5 bases at J, leaving 1 base unmatched. For the CDR3, the DNA is TGCGCCAGCAGCCGGACTAGCGGGAGGCACAATGAGCAGTTCTTC. Its translation is CASSRTSGRHNEQFF.

The chain links TRBV27 to TRBJ1-6, with D perhaps matching TRBD1 (5 bases). The germline CDR1 and CDR2 sequences are MNHEY and SMNVEV (reference sequence). Trimming took 5 bases from V and 5 from J, leaving 13 bases between them. The length of the CDR3 is 15 residues. The chain's CDR3 is CASSPSGGNNSPLHF. CDR3 DNA: TGTGCCAGCAGTCCCTCGGGGGGTAATAATTCACCCCTCCACTTT.

This sequence joins TRBV7-9 and TRBJ1-2; TRBD1 matches at 9 bases. The V and J ends lost 5 bases and 11 bases, in that order; junction bases with no gene match: 12. Germline V gene data show CDR1 as SEHNR and CDR2 as FQNEAQ (reference sequence). The CDR3 sequence is 14 residues long. The CDR3 DNA is TGTGCCAGCAGCGGAGACAGGGGGAACTTCTTGTACACCTTC. Its translation is CASSGDRGNFLYTF. Variable domain in full (rest from reference TRBV7-9 and TRBJ1-2): DTGVSQNPRHKITKRGQNVTFRCDPISEHNRLYWYRQTLGQGPEFLTYFQNEAQLEKSRLLSDRFSAERPKGSFSTLEIQRTEQGDSAMYLCASSGDRGNFLYTFGSGTRLTVV.

J is TRBJ2-7 and V is TRBV5-6; 8 bases align to TRBD1. This CDR3 is built from 16 residues. Germline V gene lookup returns CDR1 SGHDT and CDR2 YYEEEE. With 1 base clipped from V and 3 bases from J, the junction kept 9 bases outside the gene matches. CDR3 in amino acids: CASSLIEGQDLYEQYF. DNA of the CDR3: TGTGCCAGCAGCTTGATCGAGGGACAGGACCTCTACGAGCAGTACTTC.

This clone was found once. The V and J genes are TRBV18 and TRBJ2-6; tentative D call: TRBD1 (7 bases). V lost 6 bases and J lost 0, with 15 bases in between. The length of the CDR3 is 17 residues. Germline V gives CDR1 KGHSH, CDR2 LQKENI. This chain's CDR3 is CASSRGAGNSGANVLTF. CDR3 DNA sequence: TGTGCCAGCTCCAGGGGGGCTGGAAACTCTGGGGCCAACGTCCTGACTTTC. The full variable domain, in which reference TRBV18 and TRBJ2-6 provide the parts outside the CDR3, is NAGVMQNPRHLVRRRGQEARLRCSPMKGHSHVYWYRQLPEEGLKFMVYLQKENIIDESGMPKERFSAEFPKEGPSILRIQQVVRGDSAAYFCASSRGAGNSGANVLTFGAGSRLTVL.